Listed below are T cell receptor beta chains from one sample, sequenced in a study of T cells in Graves' hyperthyroidism and ophthalmopathy. TCRdb reanalysed the multiplex PCR reads using MiXCR and keeps one entry per CDR3 protein. The top ten clones hold approximately 8.7% of a sample with hundreds of thousands of distinct CDR3 sequences, about two fifths of them seen once. Sequenced input: blood. These TCRs come from a young man with Graves' hyperthyroidism. Each CDR3 is given with its conserved first and last residue. The D gene is left open where the match is weak. Clone size is shown for a subset of rows, as once, few, many or a class of expanded clone.

v_call	clone_size	j_call	d_call	cdr3_aa	cdr3_nt
TRBV12-3/TRBV12-4	-	TRBJ1-4	-	CASSFVLKATNEKLFF	TGTGCCAGCAGTTTCGTACTGAAGGCAACTAATGAAAAACTGTTTTTT
TRBV10-2	-	TRBJ1-1	-	CASSQGLGRQGRTEAFF	TGCGCCAGCAGCCAGGGACTAGGGAGGCAGGGAAGGACTGAAGCTTTCTTT
TRBV11-2	many	TRBJ2-7	TRBD1	CASNLQGPYEQYF	TGTGCCAGCAACTTACAGGGGCCCTACGAGCAGTACTTC
TRBV11-3	-	TRBJ2-5	TRBD2	CASRGGSDQETQYF	TGTGCCAGCAGGGGGGGGTCAGACCAAGAGACCCAGTACTTC
TRBV7-2	many	TRBJ2-2	TRBD2	CASTLAGGNTGELFF	TGTGCCAGCACCCTAGCGGGAGGGAACACCGGGGAGCTGTTTTTT
TRBV19	few	TRBJ2-5	TRBD1	CASSSWDSSRETQYF	TGTGCCAGTAGCTCGTGGGACAGCTCCCGCGAGACCCAGTACTTC
TRBV7-9	-	TRBJ2-7	-	CASMDFHEQYF	TGTGCCAGCATGGACTTCCACGAGCAGTACTTC
TRBV5-6	few	TRBJ1-1	-	CASSLYGGAEAFF	TGTGCCAGCAGCTTGTATGGGGGGGCTGAAGCTTTCTTT
TRBV25-1	many	TRBJ1-3	-	CASSYPGSGNTIYF	TGTGCCAGCAGTTATCCTGGCTCTGGAAACACCATATATTTT
TRBV29-1	few	TRBJ2-5	TRBD2	CSLAGGRETQYF	TGCAGCTTAGCGGGGGGCCGAGAGACCCAGTACTTC
TRBV11-3	-	TRBJ1-1	-	CASSLADAAFF	TGTGCCAGCAGCTTAGCAGATGCGGCTTTCTTT
TRBV7-2	-	TRBJ2-7	TRBD2	CASSLGIPGTSGLGEQYF	TGTGCCAGCAGCTTAGGAATACCCGGGACTAGCGGTTTGGGTGAGCAGTACTTC
TRBV6-1	few	TRBJ2-5	-	CASSDAGRTQETQYF	TGTGCCAGCAGTGATGCGGGAAGGACCCAAGAGACCCAGTACTTC
TRBV20-1	-	TRBJ1-5	-	CSATWGAANQPQHF	TGCAGTGCCACCTGGGGAGCAGCCAATCAGCCCCAGCATTTT
TRBV19	-	TRBJ1-1	-	CASSIGVGLDTEAFF	TGTGCCAGTAGTATAGGGGTAGGGCTCGACACTGAAGCTTTCTTT
TRBV29-1	-	TRBJ1-5	-	CSVELGPQHF	TGCAGCGTTGAGTTGGGACCCCAGCATTTT
TRBV12-3/TRBV12-4	many	TRBJ1-4	-	CASSFATNEKLFF	TGCGCCAGCAGCTTTGCAACTAATGAAAAACTGTTTTTT
TRBV19	-	TRBJ1-1	-	CASHHLTRGAFF	TGTGCCAGCCACCATCTGACCCGAGGGGCTTTCTTT
TRBV25-1	-	TRBJ1-1	-	CASRGDRGRTEAFF	TGTGCCAGCAGAGGGGATCGCGGGAGGACTGAAGCTTTCTTT
TRBV20-1	-	TRBJ2-7	-	CSARDPRGASYEQYF	TGCAGTGCTAGAGATCCCAGGGGAGCCTCCTACGAGCAGTACTTC
TRBV7-9	many	TRBJ1-2	-	CASSSQTVGYGYTF	TGTGCCAGCAGCTCGCAAACGGTGGGCTATGGCTACACCTTC
TRBV7-9	-	TRBJ1-6	-	CAILQGPYNSPLHF	TGTGCCATCCTACAGGGTCCGTATAATTCACCCCTCCACTTT
TRBV7-8	-	TRBJ2-2	TRBD1	CASSQGTGVIGELFF	TGTGCCAGCAGCCAGGGAACAGGGGTCATCGGGGAGCTGTTTTTT
TRBV7-2	-	TRBJ2-7	TRBD1	CASSSDRTGKYEQYF	TGTGCCAGCAGCTCCGATCGGACAGGAAAATACGAGCAGTACTTC
TRBV6-5	-	TRBJ1-1	-	CASSYFTDTEAFF	TGTGCCAGCAGTTACTTCACCGACACTGAAGCTTTCTTT
TRBV20-1	few	TRBJ1-6	-	CSAREWAGDNSPLHF	TGCAGTGCTAGGGAATGGGCAGGGGATAATTCACCCCTCCACTTT
TRBV2	many	TRBJ2-7	-	CASAGSSYEQYF	TGTGCCAGCGCCGGGAGCTCCTACGAGCAGTACTTC
TRBV12-3/TRBV12-4	-	TRBJ1-2	-	CASSFLPTSLNYGYTF	TGTGCCAGCAGTTTCCTACCCACCTCACTTAACTATGGCTACACCTTC
TRBV7-9	few	TRBJ2-7	-	CASSFEEGEAYEQYF	TGTGCCAGCAGCTTTGAGGAGGGAGAGGCCTACGAGCAGTACTTC
TRBV20-1	once	TRBJ2-2	-	CSAGKTGTGELFF	TGCAGTGCTGGAAAGACAGGCACCGGGGAGCTGTTTTTT
TRBV4-1	few	TRBJ2-5	TRBD1	CASSREGTGLSITQYF	TGTGCCAGCAGCCGTGAGGGGACAGGGCTAAGTATCACCCAGTACTTC
TRBV20-1	-	TRBJ2-7	-	CSARKAGGRHSYEQYF	TGCAGTGCTAGAAAAGCAGGGGGGAGGCACTCCTACGAGCAGTACTTC
TRBV7-9	few	TRBJ2-7	-	CASSLSTGSSGRFPCEQYF	TGTGCCAGCAGCTTATCCACGGGTTCGTCGGGACGATTCCCTTGCGAGCAGTACTTC
TRBV10-3	few	TRBJ2-2	-	CAISEEGVVTGELFF	TGTGCCATCAGTGAAGAGGGGGTAGTGACCGGGGAGCTGTTTTTT
TRBV11-2	-	TRBJ1-5	-	CASSLRRGESNQPQHF	TGTGCCAGCAGCCTCCGACGGGGAGAGAGCAATCAGCCCCAGCATTTT